Listed below are T cell receptor beta chains from one sample, sequenced in a study of blood T cell repertoires in COVID-19. Measured with immunoSEQ multiplex PCR; TCRdb has only the in-frame clones, and not every one. The sample lists around 71,000 clones; 65% to 80% were seen once. The sequenced sample consisted of peripheral blood. The receptors shown here come from a woman older than 75 with active or convalescent COVID-19. Both conserved end residues are part of each CDR3. A D gene is named only where the DNA matches it firmly. Size values are once, few and many counts, or a class for expanded clones, and some rows have none.

>TRBV7-9|TRBJ2-2|.|.
CASSLDKQGTGELFF
TGTGCCAGCAGCTTAGACAAACAGGGCACCGGGGAGCTGTTTTTT
>TRBV7-2|TRBJ1-5|.|TRBD1
CASSPTGGNQPQHF
TGTGCCAGCAGCCCGACAGGGGGCAATCAGCCCCAGCATTTT
>TRBV18|TRBJ2-7|.|.
CASSPTGQGAGEQYF
TGTGCCAGCTCACCTACGGGCCAAGGGGCAGGCGAGCAGTACTTC
>TRBV15|TRBJ1-5|.|.
CATSRDLNSRGYSNQPQHF
TGTGCCACCAGCAGAGATCTAAACAGCCGGGGATATAGCAATCAGCCCCAGCATTTT
>TRBV5-5|TRBJ1-2|.|TRBD1
CASSLRQGASYGYTF
TGTGCCAGCAGCTTGCGACAGGGGGCATCCTATGGCTACACCTTC
>TRBV30|TRBJ2-4|few|TRBD2
CAWSSGGAITGSIQYF
TGTGCCTGGAGTTCGGGGGGGGCCATCACCGGGAGCATTCAGTACTTC
>TRBV6-2/TRBV6-3|TRBJ1-1|.|.
CASSFGRGFGTEAFF
TGTGCCAGCAGTTTCGGTCGAGGGTTCGGGACTGAAGCTTTCTTT
>TRBV5-1|TRBJ1-2|.|.
CASSGMTGDGYTF
TGCGCCAGCAGCGGAATGACAGGAGATGGCTACACCTTC
>TRBV6-6|TRBJ1-2|few|TRBD1
CASSPGGQGIYGYTF
TGTGCCAGCAGTCCCGGGGGACAGGGTATTTATGGCTACACCTTC
>TRBV5-1|TRBJ2-1|.|.
CASSLAGGDNEQFF
TGCGCCAGCAGCTTGGCTGGCGGTGACAATGAGCAGTTCTTC
>TRBV7-8|TRBJ2-1|few|.
CASSLGELVKRNEQFF
TGTGCCAGCAGCTTAGGGGAACTAGTAAAAAGGAATGAGCAGTTCTTC
>TRBV19|TRBJ1-2|.|.
CASSKAGVYGYTF
TGTGCCAGTAGTAAGGCGGGAGTCTATGGCTACACCTTC
>TRBV18|TRBJ1-3|once|TRBD1
CASSRDSDSGNTIYF
TGTGCCAGCTCGCGGGACAGCGACTCTGGAAACACCATATATTTT
>TRBV15|TRBJ2-7|.|TRBD1
CATSRDGTAYEQYF
TGTGCCACCAGCAGAGACGGGACAGCCTACGAGCAGTACTTC
>TRBV6-5|TRBJ2-7|.|.
CASRESDYEQYF
TGTGCCAGCAGAGAGTCCGACTACGAGCAGTACTTC
>TRBV7-2|TRBJ1-2|.|TRBD1
CASSPLGTGGYTF
TGTGCCAGCAGCCCTTTAGGGACAGGGGGATACACCTTC
>TRBV11-2|TRBJ2-7|.|.
CASSRGRGWVRYEQYF
TGTGCCAGCAGCCGCGGCCGGGGGTGGGTCCGCTACGAGCAGTACTTC
>TRBV18|TRBJ2-1|.|.
CASSPQQGQGYGKQFF
TGTGCCAGCTCACCACAGCAGGGGCAGGGTTATGGTAAGCAGTTCTTC
>TRBV7-9|TRBJ2-3|.|TRBD2
CASSSWVGGSDTQYF
TGTGCCAGCAGCTCGTGGGTCGGGGGGTCGGATACGCAGTATTTT
>TRBV23-1|TRBJ2-1|.|TRBD2
CASSQLLAGGLSYNEQFF
TGCGCCAGCAGTCAGTTACTAGCGGGGGGCCTATCGTACAATGAGCAGTTCTTC
>TRBV7-2|TRBJ2-7|once|TRBD2
CASSQVGGEQYF
TGTGCCAGCAGCCAGGTCGGGGGGGAGCAGTACTTC
>TRBV30|TRBJ2-1|.|TRBD2
CAWSAIAGGGGEQFF
TGTGCCTGGAGTGCCATAGCGGGGGGAGGGGGGGAGCAGTTCTTC
>TRBV4-3|TRBJ1-2|.|.
CASSQDRSSSYGYTF
TGCGCCAGCAGCCAAGATCGTAGCAGCTCTTATGGCTACACCTTC
>TRBV7-6|TRBJ2-3|.|TRBD2
CASSLGPSGSLTDTQYF
TGTGCCAGCAGCTTAGGGCCTAGCGGGTCCCTCACAGATACGCAGTATTTT
>TRBV7-2|TRBJ2-7|.|.
CASSLDAATRDF
TGTGCCAGCAGCTTAGACGCCGCAACTCGGGACTTC
>TRBV6-1|TRBJ2-7|.|.
CASSEAPGSGEQYF
TGTGCCAGCAGTGAAGCGCCCGGGTCCGGCGAGCAGTACTTC
>TRBV28|TRBJ2-1|.|TRBD2
CASSFRRLAAGNEQFF
TGTGCCAGCAGTTTTAGGCGGCTAGCGGCGGGCAATGAGCAGTTCTTC
>TRBV19|TRBJ2-3|once|TRBD1
CASSLTGVRTDTQYF
TGTGCCAGTAGCCTAACAGGGGTACGCACAGATACGCAGTATTTT